These 3 T cell receptor beta chains came from one sample sequenced in a study of patients and donors after allogeneic stem cell transplantation. TCRdb re-analysed the RT-PCR reads in MiXCR, keeping a single row per CDR3 protein. The sample gives 200,000 to 250,000 distinct CDR3 sequences, 13% to 15% of which show up once; around a tenth is in the top ten. Sequencing was done on a sample of blood, either unsorted or a sorted T cell fraction (not recorded which). Receptors were obtained from a human donor who was either an allogeneic HSCT recipient or a stem cell or donor lymphocyte infusion donor (not recorded which). It is not recorded whose cells these are; they may come from a transplant donor.

The rearrangement joins TRBV3-1 to TRBJ1-5; maybe TRBD1 (6 bases). Germline CDR1 LGHDT, CDR2 YNNKEL (reference sequence). V lost 4 bases, J lost 1 base, and 14 bases lay in between. CDR3 size: 16 residues. CDR3 amino acids: CASSPTGTQSNQPQHF. The DNA of the CDR3 is TGTGCCAGCAGCCCAACCGGGACACAAAGCAATCAGCCCCAGCATTTT.

This clonotype was counted a few times. The V and J genes are TRBV19 and TRBJ1-5, with 8 bases aligning to TRBD1. V was pared by 7 bases and J by 7 bases, with 9 bases of the junction left unmatched. Germline V gives CDR1 LNHDA, CDR2 SQIVND (reference sequence). The CDR3 runs 14 residues. CDR3 DNA: TGTGCCAGTACCATAACCGCAGGGGGCCAGCCCCAGCATTTT. Protein sequence: CASTITAGGQPQHF. The complete variable domain, with remaining parts taken from reference TRBV19 and TRBJ1-5, reads DGGITQSPKYLFRKEGQNVTLSCEQNLNHDAMYWYRQDPGQGLRLIYYSQIVNDFQKGDIAEGYSVSREKKESFPLTVTSAQKNPTAFYLCASTITAGGQPQHFGDGTRLSIL.

The chain recombines TRBV15 with TRBJ2-1, with TRBD2 identical over 10 bases. The J segment lost 8 bases and the V segment lost 6 bases, leaving 13 bases of the junction unmatched. CDR3 length equals 16 residues. Germline V gene lookup returns CDR1 LNHNV and CDR2 YYDKDF (reference sequence). CDR3 DNA: TGTGCCACCAGGGCGGTAGCGGGAGGCCCAAGGGATGAGCAGTTCTTC. This encodes CATRAVAGGPRDEQFF.